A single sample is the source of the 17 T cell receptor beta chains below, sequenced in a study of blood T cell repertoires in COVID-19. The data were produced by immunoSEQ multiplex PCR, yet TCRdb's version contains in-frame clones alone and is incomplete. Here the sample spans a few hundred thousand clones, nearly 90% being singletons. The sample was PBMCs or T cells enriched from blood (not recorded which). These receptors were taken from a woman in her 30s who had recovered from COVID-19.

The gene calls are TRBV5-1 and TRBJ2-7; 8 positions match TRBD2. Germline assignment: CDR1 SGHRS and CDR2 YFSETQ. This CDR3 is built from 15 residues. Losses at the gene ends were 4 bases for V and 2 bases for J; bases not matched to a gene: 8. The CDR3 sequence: CASSGDPGLAYEQYF. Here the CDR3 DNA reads TGCGCCAGCAGCGGGGATCCGGGACTAGCCTACGAGCAGTACTTC. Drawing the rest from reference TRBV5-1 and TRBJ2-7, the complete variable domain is KAGVTQTPRYLIKTRGQQVTLSCSPISGHRSVSWYQQTPGQGLQFLFEYFSETQRNKGNFPGRFSGRQFSNSRSEMNVSTLELGDSALYLCASSGDPGLAYEQYFGPGTRLTVT.

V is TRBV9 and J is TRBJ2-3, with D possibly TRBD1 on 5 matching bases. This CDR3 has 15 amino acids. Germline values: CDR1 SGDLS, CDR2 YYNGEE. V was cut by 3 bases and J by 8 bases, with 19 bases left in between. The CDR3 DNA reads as TGTGCCAGCAGCGCGAGCCAGGGCTGGAAACGTACGCAGTATTTT. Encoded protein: CASSASQGWKRTQYF.

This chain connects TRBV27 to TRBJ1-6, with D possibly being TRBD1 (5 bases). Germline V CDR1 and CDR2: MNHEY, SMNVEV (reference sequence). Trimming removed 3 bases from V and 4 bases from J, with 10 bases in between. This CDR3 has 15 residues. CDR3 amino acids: CASSLAGYYNSPLHF. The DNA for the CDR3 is TGTGCCAGCAGTTTGGCAGGGTATTATAATTCACCCCTCCACTTT.

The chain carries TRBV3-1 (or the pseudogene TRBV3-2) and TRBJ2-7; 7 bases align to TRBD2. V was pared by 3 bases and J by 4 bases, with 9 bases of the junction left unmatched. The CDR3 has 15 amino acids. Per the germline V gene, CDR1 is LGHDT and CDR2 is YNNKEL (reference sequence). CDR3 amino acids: CASSHLAGARYEQYF. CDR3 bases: TGTGCCAGCAGCCATTTGGCGGGAGCGAGGTACGAGCAGTACTTC.

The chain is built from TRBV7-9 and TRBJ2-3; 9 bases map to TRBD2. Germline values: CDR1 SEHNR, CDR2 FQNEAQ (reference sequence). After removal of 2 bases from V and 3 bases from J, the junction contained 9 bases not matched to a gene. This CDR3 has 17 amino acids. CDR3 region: CASSLSPASGATDTQYF. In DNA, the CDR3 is TGTGCCAGCAGCTTATCTCCGGCTAGCGGGGCTACAGATACGCAGTATTTT.

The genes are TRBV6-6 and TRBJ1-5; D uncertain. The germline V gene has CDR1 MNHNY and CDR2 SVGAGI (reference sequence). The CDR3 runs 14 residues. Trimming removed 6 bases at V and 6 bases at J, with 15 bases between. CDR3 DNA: TGTGCCAGCAGCCCCCGCGGCTCGGGTCAGCCCCAGCATTTT. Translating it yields CASSPRGSGQPQHF.

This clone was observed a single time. CDR3 DNA sequence: TGTGCCAGCAGTTATACCACGACTGGAGACACAGATACGCAGTATTTT. This codes for CASSYTTTGDTDTQYF. The chain has TRBV6-2 or TRBV6-3 and TRBJ2-3; D unclear. Trimming removed 3 bases from V and 2 bases from J, with 15 bases in between. CDR1 is MNHEY, CDR2 SVGEGT, per germline. The CDR3 runs 16 residues.

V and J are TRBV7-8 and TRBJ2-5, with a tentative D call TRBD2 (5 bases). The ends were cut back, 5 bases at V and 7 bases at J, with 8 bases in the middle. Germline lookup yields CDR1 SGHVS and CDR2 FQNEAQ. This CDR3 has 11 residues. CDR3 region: CASSPEGTQYF. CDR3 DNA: TGTGCCAGCAGCCCAGAGGGGACCCAGTACTTC.

In DNA form, the CDR3 reads TGTGCCAGCAGTTATATGCGGGCAGATACGCAGTATTTT. Protein product: CASSYMRADTQYF. The V gene is TRBV6-5, the J gene TRBJ2-3, with D possibly TRBD2 on 5 matching bases. CDR3 length: 13 residues. The germline V gene encodes CDR1 MNHEY and CDR2 SVGAGI. The V and J ends lost 3 bases and 4 bases respectively, with 8 bases between them.

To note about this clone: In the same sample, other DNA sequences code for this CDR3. The CDR3 nucleotides read TGTGCCAGCAGCCCCCGCAGTAATTCACCCCTCCACTTT. Protein product: CASSPRSNSPLHF. The chain is built from TRBV7-2 and TRBJ1-6; D unresolved. Germline V gene sequence: CDR1 SGHTA, CDR2 FQGNSA. V lost 5 bases to trimming and J lost 6 bases, with 8 bases between them. The CDR3 is made up of 13 amino acids.

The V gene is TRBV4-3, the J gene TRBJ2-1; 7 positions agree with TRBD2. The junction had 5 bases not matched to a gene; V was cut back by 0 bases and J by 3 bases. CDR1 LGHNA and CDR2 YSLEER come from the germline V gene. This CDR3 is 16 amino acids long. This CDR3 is CASSQDWRGNYNEQFF. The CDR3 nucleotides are TGCGCCAGCAGCCAAGATTGGCGGGGGAACTACAATGAGCAGTTCTTC.

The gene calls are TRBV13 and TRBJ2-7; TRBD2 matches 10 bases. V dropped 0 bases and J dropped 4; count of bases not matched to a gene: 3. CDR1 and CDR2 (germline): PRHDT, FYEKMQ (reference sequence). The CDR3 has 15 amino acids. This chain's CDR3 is CASSLGLAGMYEQYF. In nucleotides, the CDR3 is TGTGCCAGCAGCTTAGGACTAGCGGGAATGTACGAGCAGTACTTC.

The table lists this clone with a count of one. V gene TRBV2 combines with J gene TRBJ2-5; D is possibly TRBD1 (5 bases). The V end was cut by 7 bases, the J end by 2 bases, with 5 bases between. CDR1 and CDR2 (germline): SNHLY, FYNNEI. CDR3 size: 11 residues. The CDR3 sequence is CASKGQETQYF. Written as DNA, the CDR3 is TGTGCCAGCAAGGGGCAAGAGACCCAGTACTTC.

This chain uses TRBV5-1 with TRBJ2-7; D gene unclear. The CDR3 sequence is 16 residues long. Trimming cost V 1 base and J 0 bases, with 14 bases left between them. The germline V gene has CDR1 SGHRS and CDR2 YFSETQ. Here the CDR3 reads CASSLSSTPGSYEQYF. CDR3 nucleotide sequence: TGCGCCAGCAGCTTGTCGTCGACCCCGGGCTCCTACGAGCAGTACTTC.

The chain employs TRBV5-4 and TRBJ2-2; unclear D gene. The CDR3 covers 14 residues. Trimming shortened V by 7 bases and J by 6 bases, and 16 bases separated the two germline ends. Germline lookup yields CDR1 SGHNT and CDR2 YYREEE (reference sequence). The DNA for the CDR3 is TGTGCCAGCCAAGCTTCCATAGTTCCCGGGGAGCTGTTTTTT. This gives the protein CASQASIVPGELFF. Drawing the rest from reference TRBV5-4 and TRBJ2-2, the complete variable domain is ETGVTQSPTHLIKTRGQQVTLRCSSQSGHNTVSWYQQALGQGPQFIFQYYREEENGRGNFPPRFSGLQFPNYSSELNVNALELDDSALYLCASQASIVPGELFFGEGSRLTVL.

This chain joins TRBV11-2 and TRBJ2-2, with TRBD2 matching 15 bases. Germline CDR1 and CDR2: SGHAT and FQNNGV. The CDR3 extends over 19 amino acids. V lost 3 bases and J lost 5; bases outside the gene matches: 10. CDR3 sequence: CASSLGGLAGGPRTGELFF. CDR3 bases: TGTGCCAGCAGCTTGGGGGGACTAGCGGGAGGCCCGAGGACCGGGGAGCTGTTTTTT.

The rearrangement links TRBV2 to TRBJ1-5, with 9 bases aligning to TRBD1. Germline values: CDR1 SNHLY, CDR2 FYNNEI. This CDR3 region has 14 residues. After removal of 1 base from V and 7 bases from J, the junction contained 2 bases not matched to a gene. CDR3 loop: CASSEEGQGQPQHF. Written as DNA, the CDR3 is TGTGCCAGCAGTGAAGAGGGACAGGGCCAGCCCCAGCATTTT.